Listed here is a single TCR beta chain. Here immunoSEQ multiplex PCR was the method, and the copy in TCRdb shows in-frame clones only, minus some. The data hold some 2,500,000 clones, with 92% observed a single time. The V gene's germline CDR1 is SGHRS and CDR2 YFSETQ. The length of the CDR3 is 14 residues. V was clipped by 3 bases and J by 2 bases, with 11 bases between them. The data are from a study of shared clonotypes between healthy human individuals. Sequencing used naive CD4+ T cells from PBMCs. Documented subset: CD45RA+ positively selected. The chain has TRBV5-1 and TRBJ2-5; no clear D gene. The receptor was isolated from a man younger than 35 in good health. Some clones in this sample may be carry-over from other donors' samples. This chain's CDR3 is CASSWTASQETQYF. The CDR3 nucleotides read TGCGCCAGCAGCTGGACCGCCTCTCAAGAGACCCAGTACTTC.